The subject of this entry is one T cell receptor (beta chain). Antigen specificity is unknown. This record comes from a study of vaccination and CD4 T cells after COVID-19. Study-level information: Blood was drawn a median roughly 66 days post second dose, range 14 to 241. Overall study findings and caveats: Median SARS-CoV-2-reactive clonotype numbers went from around 20 to 38; this increase was not significant.

V was trimmed by 6 bases and J by 10 bases, leaving 19 bases between them. The CDR3 runs to 14 residues. Germline V gene lookup returns CDR1 SQVTM and CDR2 ANQGSEA. Scientists ran DNA taken from cultured CD4+ T cells through the Oncomine TCR Beta short-read assay for sequencing. Genomic DNA was drawn out of CD4+ T cells grown in culture. Each CDR3 protein gets one entry after TCRdb re-called the PCR reads with MiXCR. This sample carries about 30,000 distinct CDR3 sequences, roughly 57% of them seen once, and the ten largest clones take around 16%. The sample's treatment: roughly 11-day PBMC culture with coronavirus spike peptide pools or control peptides (ViraFEST assay). Healthy people given the vaccine had no prior SARS-CoV-2 infection (nucleocapsid antibodies were negative before and after vaccination).

This TCR came from a human donor who received a COVID-19 vaccine. This specimen was CD4+ T cells from blood, cultured in vitro, taken after SARS-CoV-2 vaccination. The V call is TRBV29-1, the J call TRBJ1-6; D is possibly TRBD1 (5 bases). CDR3 DNA sequence: TGCAGCGTACGCCCTGGGGCCGAAGGCTCACCCCTCCACTTT. Encoded protein: CSVRPGAEGSPLHF.